This T cell receptor (beta chain) emerged from a study of Graves' ophthalmopathy and Graves' hyperthyroidism. RNA transcripts were the source from which TCR beta CDR3 regions were amplified. Second-round multiplex PCR came after a first-round RT-PCR that employed HTBI primers. TCRdb reprocessed the multiplex PCR reads via MiXCR and lists one record per CDR3 protein. The repertoire consists of approximately 480,000 distinct CDR3 sequences, with roughly 14% occurring once and the leading ten covering roughly 9.8%. Trimming cost V 7 bases and J 0 bases, with 22 bases left between them. Germline CDR1 and CDR2: SGHRS and YFSETQ. CDR3 size: 17 residues. This clonotype was seen ten or more times.

What was sequenced was blood. This chain uses TRBV5-1 with TRBJ1-1; D gene unclear. The receptor comes from a woman in her 30s with Graves' ophthalmopathy. This chain's CDR3 is CASADRPRLSMNTEAFF. CDR3 bases: TGCGCCAGCGCCGACCGACCCAGGCTATCAATGAACACTGAAGCTTTCTTT.